A single sample is the source of the 11 T cell receptor beta chains below, sequenced in a study of Graves' ophthalmopathy and Graves' hyperthyroidism (dated by TCRdb to 2017 to 2018). The sample was run on an Illumina HiSeq 2000. For repertoire sequencing, TCR beta CDR3 regions were amplified from RNA transcripts. The first round of RT-PCR was done with HTBI primers and the Qiagen OneStep RT-PCR kit, and was followed by a second round of multiplex PCR, then size selection and purification. TCRdb reran the public reads through fastp at Q25 and MiXCR, keeping productive beta chains. Duplicate CDR3 protein sequences are folded into a single record with the most common DNA and genes. The sample records over a million distinct CDR3 sequences, about 36% of which are singletons. Over 8.5% of the sample is taken by the ten largest. The source material was peripheral blood or thyroid tissue (not recorded which). These receptors all stem from an adult man with Graves' hyperthyroidism.

This clonotype was counted at least ten times. The chain has TRBV7-9 and TRBJ1-2; weak D call: TRBD1 (5 bases). Germline V gene sequence: CDR1 SEHNR, CDR2 FQNEAQ (reference sequence). Trimming took off 1 base at V and 7 bases at J, with 13 bases between the two ends. This CDR3 spans 14 amino acids. The CDR3 reads CASSLGSPGPGYTF. The CDR3 nucleotides read TGTGCCAGCAGCTTAGGGTCCCCAGGGCCTGGCTACACCTTC.

This clonotype was counted only a few times. The rearrangement links TRBV5-1 to TRBJ1-5; TRBD1 matches at 10 bases. Per germline, CDR1 SGHRS and CDR2 YFSETQ. The ends lost 5 bases at V and 4 bases at J; junction bases unmatched: 6. The length of the CDR3 is 15 residues. CDR3 residues: CASSKGQGDNQPQHF. The CDR3 region has the DNA TGCGCCAGCAGTAAAGGACAGGGGGATAATCAGCCCCAGCATTTT.

This chain uses TRBV7-7 with TRBJ1-6; possible D gene TRBD1, 6 bases. Trimming took off 5 bases at V and 7 bases at J, with 9 bases between the two ends. CDR1 is SSHAT, CDR2 FNYEAQ, per germline (reference sequence). This CDR3 has 13 residues. This CDR3 reads CASSRTENSPLHF. The CDR3 DNA follows: TGTGCCAGCAGCCGGACAGAAAATTCACCCCTCCACTTT.

The chain couples TRBV10-2 to TRBJ1-4; 8 bases agree with TRBD1. The CDR3 is 16 residues long. Germline V gives CDR1 WSHSY, CDR2 SAAADI. With V trimmed by 0 bases and J by 3 bases, 3 bases remained unmatched. The CDR3 DNA is TGCGCCAGCAGTGAGTCTCCAGGGGGCTCTAATGAAAAACTGTTTTTT. This codes for CASSESPGGSNEKLFF.

The rearrangement joins TRBV2 to TRBJ1-6; a possible D gene is TRBD1 (5 bases). The CDR3 consists of 15 residues. The V and J ends lost 3 bases and 2 bases respectively, with 8 bases between them. Germline assignment: CDR1 SNHLY and CDR2 FYNNEI. In nucleotides, the CDR3 is TGTGCCAGCAGTGAGACAGCAACCTATAATTCACCCCTCCACTTT. Encoded protein: CASSETATYNSPLHF.

A single count supports this clonotype. One junction end does not reproduce the germline sequence, and a read error may be involved. This chain joins TRBV7-9 and TRBJ1-1, with D possibly TRBD1 on 5 matching bases. The CDR3 has 17 residues. Germline V lookup: CDR1 SEHNR, CDR2 FQNEAQ (reference sequence). The DNA of the CDR3 is TGTGCCAGCAGCCTAGCCCGGGGGAACCCGGGGAACACCGAAGCTTTCTTT. Its protein product is CASSLARGNPGNTEAFF.

This clonotype was detected many times. The chain is built from TRBV5-1 and TRBJ1-2; D gene ambiguous. The CDR3 covers 15 residues. Germline V CDR1 and CDR2: SGHRS, YFSETQ. Between the trimmed V and J ends, which lost 1 base and 0 bases, there was a span of 10 bases. The CDR3 loop is CASSLFPESNYGYTF. In DNA, the CDR3 is TGCGCCAGCAGCTTGTTCCCAGAATCTAACTATGGCTACACCTTC.

The chain links TRBV20-1 to TRBJ2-5, with D unresolved. Trimming stripped 0 bases from V and 5 bases from J, with 7 bases between. The V gene's germline CDR1 is DFQATT and CDR2 SNEGSKA (reference sequence). The CDR3 length is 12 residues. The CDR3 DNA follows: TGCAGTGCTAGAGATACCGTGGAGACCCAGTACTTC. This gives the protein CSARDTVETQYF.

This clonotype was seen more than once but under ten times. Given the absence of the conserved phenylalanine or tryptophan at the CDR3 end, a read error is likely. The chain carries TRBV5-4 and TRBJ1-2; possible D gene TRBD1, 5 bases. V was clipped by 7 bases and J by 1 base, with 17 bases between them. CDR3 length: 15 residues. The germline V gene encodes CDR1 SGHNT and CDR2 YYREEE (reference sequence). CDR3 amino acids: CASETGPMFNYGYTL. DNA for the CDR3: TGTGCCAGCGAGACGGGGCCTATGTTTAACTATGGCTACACCCTC.

The chain carries TRBV2 and TRBJ2-3, with TRBD2 matching 13 bases. J lost 6 bases, V lost 6 bases, and 9 bases had no gene match. CDR1 is SNHLY, CDR2 FYNNEI, per germline. The CDR3 runs to 16 residues. In DNA, the CDR3 is TGTGCCAGCAGGACTGGACTAGCGGGAGAAAGTGATACGCAGTATTTT. Translation: CASRTGLAGESDTQYF.

This clonotype came up many times. The rearrangement joins TRBV29-1 to TRBJ1-2; D is uncertain. Germline V gene sequence: CDR1 SQVTM, CDR2 ANQGSEA. Trimming left V 2 bases short and J 4 bases short, with 11 bases between. The CDR3 is made up of 13 amino acids. The CDR3 sequence is CSVERPTTYGYTF. DNA for the CDR3: TGCAGCGTTGAACGACCGACTACCTATGGCTACACCTTC.